One and the same sample provided the 13 T cell receptor beta chains below, sequenced in a study of cytomegalovirus exposure and HLA in healthy donors. Sequenced by immunoSEQ multiplex PCR; TCRdb stores in-frame clones only, minus some. The sample carries some 240,000 clones, over 65% recorded once. The sequenced sample was PBMCs. The receptor set was obtained from a woman aged 18 to 35 in good health and CMV-seronegative.

The chain uses TRBV7-9 and TRBJ1-2; 7 nucleotides line up with TRBD1. Germline V CDR1 and CDR2: SEHNR, FQNEAQ (reference sequence). The CDR3 totals 16 residues. J was trimmed by 6 bases and V by 3 bases; bases with no gene match: 13. The CDR3 loop reads CASSLGNRQGSDGYTF. DNA of the CDR3: TGTGCCAGCAGCTTGGGAAACAGACAGGGAAGCGATGGCTACACCTTC.

The chain is built from TRBV25-1 and TRBJ1-4; D ambiguous. This CDR3 has 13 residues. V was trimmed by 5 bases and J by 6 bases, leaving 10 bases between them. The germline V gene has CDR1 MGHDK and CDR2 SYGVNS. CDR3 in amino acids: CASSIQGYEKLFF. The CDR3 DNA is TGTGCCAGCAGTATCCAAGGGTATGAAAAACTGTTTTTT. The full variable domain, in which reference TRBV25-1 and TRBJ1-4 provide the parts outside the CDR3, is EADIYQTPRYLVIGTGKKITLECSQTMGHDKMYWYQQDPGMELHLIHYSYGVNSTEKGDLSSESTVSRIRTEHFPLTLESARPSHTSQYLCASSIQGYEKLFFGSGTQLSVL.

The V and J genes are TRBV4-2 and TRBJ1-2; D is possibly TRBD1 (6 bases). Germline loops: CDR1 LGHNA, CDR2 YNFKEQ. This CDR3 is built from 14 residues. Trimming removed 0 bases at V and 4 bases at J, with 9 bases between. Written as DNA, the CDR3 is TGTGCCAGCAGCCAAGAAAGGGGGAGCTATGGCTACACCTTC. Amino acids: CASSQERGSYGYTF.

The chain carries TRBV6-1 and TRBJ2-2; D possibly matches TRBD1 or TRBD2 (6 bases each). This CDR3 contains 14 residues. The V gene lost 7 bases and the J gene lost 4 bases, with 13 bases spanning the gap. Germline V gene lookup returns CDR1 MNHNS and CDR2 SASEGT. The CDR3: CASTGARTTGELFF. The CDR3, as DNA: TGTGCCAGCACGGGGGCAAGAACCACCGGGGAGCTGTTTTTT.

The rearrangement links TRBV6-1 to TRBJ1-1; D gene ambiguous. CDR1 MNHNS and CDR2 SASEGT come from the germline V gene. V was clipped by 8 bases and J by 4 bases, with 8 bases between them. This CDR3 has 11 amino acids. DNA of the CDR3: TGTGCCAGCGATGGGCCCACTGAAGCTTTCTTT. Its translation: CASDGPTEAFF.

The CDR3 reads CASRRTSGGLETQYF. CDR3 sequence (DNA): TGTGCCAGCAGAAGGACTAGCGGTGGGCTAGAGACCCAGTACTTC. V is TRBV6-5 and J is TRBJ2-5; 10 positions match TRBD2. The V segment lost 6 bases and the J segment 4 bases; nucleotides outside the gene matches: 8. CDR3 length equals 15 residues. Germline V gene lookup returns CDR1 MNHEY and CDR2 SVGAGI.

The rearrangement joins TRBV6-1 to TRBJ2-7; 9 bases line up with TRBD1. Looked up from germline, CDR1 is MNHNS and CDR2 is SASEGT. V was clipped by 5 bases and J by 2 bases; unmatched bases: 7. The CDR3 sequence is 15 residues long. The CDR3, as DNA: TGTGCCAGCAGTCGCTCCGGGACAGGGACCTACGAGCAGTACTTC. Encoded protein: CASSRSGTGTYEQYF.

This chain connects TRBV27 to TRBJ1-5; D is ambiguous. The CDR3 totals 15 residues. In germline, CDR1 is MNHEY, CDR2 SMNVEV (reference sequence). The V end lost 0 bases, the J end lost 1 base, and 7 bases lay between the germline ends. Here the CDR3 DNA reads TGTGCCAGCAGTTTATCCGTGGGGAGCAATCAGCCCCAGCATTTT. Its translation: CASSLSVGSNQPQHF.

The rearrangement links TRBV9 to TRBJ1-1, with 8 bases matching TRBD1. The CDR3 length is 17 residues. Losses at the gene ends were 3 bases for V and 0 bases for J; bases not matched to a gene: 10. The germline V gene encodes CDR1 SGDLS and CDR2 YYNGEE. This CDR3 reads CASSAWDRRHMNTEAFF. Here the CDR3 DNA reads TGTGCCAGCAGCGCCTGGGACAGGAGACACATGAACACTGAAGCTTTCTTT.

DNA for the CDR3: TGTGCCAGCAGACCTCGGGGGTCCCAAGAGACCCAGTACTTC. Protein sequence: CASRPRGSQETQYF. The J gene is TRBJ2-5, the V gene TRBV5-6, with D perhaps TRBD2 (6 bases). The CDR3 consists of 14 residues. The V end was cut by 5 bases, the J end by 1 base, with 12 bases between. Per the germline V gene, CDR1 is SGHDT and CDR2 is YYEEEE.

The chain has TRBV19 and TRBJ1-4, with D possibly TRBD1 on 5 matching bases. Germline V CDR1 and CDR2: LNHDA, SQIVND (reference sequence). With 9 bases removed from V and 8 bases from J, the gap between germline ends came to 13 bases. The CDR3 runs 12 residues. CDR3 protein: CASTIGAEKLFF. The DNA of the CDR3 is TGTGCCAGCACAATTGGGGCCGAAAAACTGTTTTTT.

V is TRBV7-3 and J is TRBJ2-2, with D possibly called TRBD1 or TRBD2 (5 bases each). V shed 2 bases and J shed 8 bases, with 12 bases lying between them. In germline, CDR1 is SGHTA, CDR2 FQGTGA. This CDR3 contains 14 residues. As DNA, the CDR3 is TGTGCCAGCAGCTTAGGGGGAGTAATGGGGGAGCTGTTTTTT. As protein: CASSLGGVMGELFF.

The J gene is TRBJ1-1, the V gene TRBV20-1; D remains ambiguous. CDR3 length: 10 residues. The V gene lost 5 bases and the J gene lost 5 bases, with 6 bases spanning the gap. Germline V gene data show CDR1 as DFQATT and CDR2 as SNEGSKA (reference sequence). DNA of the CDR3: TGCAGTGCTGTTAAAACTGAAGCTTTCTTT. This sequence encodes CSAVKTEAFF.